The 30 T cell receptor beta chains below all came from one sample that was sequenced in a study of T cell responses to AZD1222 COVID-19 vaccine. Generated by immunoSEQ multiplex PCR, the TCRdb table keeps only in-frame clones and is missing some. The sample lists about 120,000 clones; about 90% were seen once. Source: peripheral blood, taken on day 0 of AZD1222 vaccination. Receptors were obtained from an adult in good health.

CDR3 in DNA: TGTGCCAGCAGCCCGCTAGAGAGCGGGGAGCTGTTTTTT. This gives the protein CASSPLESGELFF. V gene TRBV9 combines with J gene TRBJ2-2; D is undetermined. The V gene's germline CDR1 is SGDLS and CDR2 YYNGEE. The CDR3 consists of 13 residues. V lost 4 bases, J lost 7 bases, and 11 bases lay in between.

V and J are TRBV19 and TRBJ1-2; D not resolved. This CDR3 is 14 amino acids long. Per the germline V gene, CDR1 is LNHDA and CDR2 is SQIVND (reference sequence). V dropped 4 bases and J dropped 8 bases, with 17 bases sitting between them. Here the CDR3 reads CASSTGPTSDGYTF. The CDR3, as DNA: TGTGCCAGTAGTACCGGACCCACGAGTGACGGCTACACCTTC.

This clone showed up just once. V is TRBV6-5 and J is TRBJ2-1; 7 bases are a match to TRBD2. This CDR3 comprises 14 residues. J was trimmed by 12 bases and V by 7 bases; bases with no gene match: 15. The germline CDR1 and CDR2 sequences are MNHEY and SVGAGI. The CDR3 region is CASNPGLSMKGQFF. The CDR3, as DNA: TGTGCCAGCAATCCGGGACTATCAATGAAGGGGCAGTTCTTC.

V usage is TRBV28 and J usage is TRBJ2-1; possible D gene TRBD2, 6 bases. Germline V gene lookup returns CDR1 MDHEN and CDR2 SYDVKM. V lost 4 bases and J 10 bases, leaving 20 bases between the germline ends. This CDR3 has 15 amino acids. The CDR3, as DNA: TGTGCCAGCAGTTATGGAGGGAGATTTTTCGGAGAGCAGTTCTTC. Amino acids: CASSYGGRFFGEQFF. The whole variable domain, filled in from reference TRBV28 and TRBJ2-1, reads DVKVTQSSRYLVKRTGEKVFLECVQDMDHENMFWYRQDPGLGLRLIYFSYDVKMKEKGDIPEGYSVSREKKERFSLILESASTNQTSMYLCASSYGGRFFGEQFFGPGTRLTVL.

The DNA for the CDR3 is TGCGCCAGCAGCCTTACTACAGGGCGCTCTTCGGGTTCACCCCTCCACTTT. Translated, it gives CASSLTTGRSSGSPLHF. The J gene is TRBJ1-6, the V gene TRBV5-1, with a tentative D call TRBD1 (6 bases). Trimming removed 4 bases at V and 9 bases at J, with 23 bases between. This CDR3 region has 17 residues. Germline V CDR1 and CDR2: SGHRS, YFSETQ.

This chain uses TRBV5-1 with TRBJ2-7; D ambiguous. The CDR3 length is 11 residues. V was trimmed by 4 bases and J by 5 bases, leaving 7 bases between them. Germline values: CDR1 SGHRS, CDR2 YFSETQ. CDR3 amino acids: CASSHSHEQYF. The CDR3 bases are TGCGCCAGCAGCCATAGTCACGAGCAGTACTTC.

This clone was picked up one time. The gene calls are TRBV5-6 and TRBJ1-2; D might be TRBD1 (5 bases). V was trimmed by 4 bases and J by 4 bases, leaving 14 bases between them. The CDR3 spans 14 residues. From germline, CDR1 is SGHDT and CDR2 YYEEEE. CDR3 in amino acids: CASSPQGLGYGYTF. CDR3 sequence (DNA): TGTGCCAGCAGCCCTCAGGGACTTGGCTATGGCTACACCTTC.

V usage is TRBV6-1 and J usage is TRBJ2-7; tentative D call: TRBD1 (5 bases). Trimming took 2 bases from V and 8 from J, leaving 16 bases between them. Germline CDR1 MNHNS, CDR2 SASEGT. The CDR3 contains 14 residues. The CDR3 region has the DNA TGTGCCAGCAGTGAAAAGGGCCAGGGTGTAAAGCAGTACTTC. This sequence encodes CASSEKGQGVKQYF.

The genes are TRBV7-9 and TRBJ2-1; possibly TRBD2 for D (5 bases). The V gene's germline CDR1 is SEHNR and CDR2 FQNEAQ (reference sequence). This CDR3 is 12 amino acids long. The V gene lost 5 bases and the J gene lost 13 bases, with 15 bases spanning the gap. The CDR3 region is CASSIETGSQFF. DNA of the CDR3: TGTGCCAGCAGCATAGAGACGGGGTCCCAGTTCTTC.

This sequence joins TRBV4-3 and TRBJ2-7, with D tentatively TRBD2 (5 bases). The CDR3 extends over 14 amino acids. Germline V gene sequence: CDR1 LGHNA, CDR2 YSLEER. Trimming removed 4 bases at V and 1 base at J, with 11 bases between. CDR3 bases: TGCGCCAGCAGCCCATCAGGACTGTCCTACGAGCAGTACTTC. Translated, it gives CASSPSGLSYEQYF.

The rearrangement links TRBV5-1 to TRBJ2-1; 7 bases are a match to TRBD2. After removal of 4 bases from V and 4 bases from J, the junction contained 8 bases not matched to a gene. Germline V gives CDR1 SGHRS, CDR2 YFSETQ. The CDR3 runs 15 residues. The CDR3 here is CASSMTGGIYNEQFF. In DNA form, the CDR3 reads TGCGCCAGCAGCATGACGGGGGGAATATACAATGAGCAGTTCTTC.

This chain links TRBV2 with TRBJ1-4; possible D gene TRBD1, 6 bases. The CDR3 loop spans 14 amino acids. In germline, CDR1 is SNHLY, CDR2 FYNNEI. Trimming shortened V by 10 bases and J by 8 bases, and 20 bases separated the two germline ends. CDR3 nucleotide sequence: TGTGCCACCTATCACAGGGATGGTGGAGAAAAACTGTTTTTT. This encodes CATYHRDGGEKLFF.

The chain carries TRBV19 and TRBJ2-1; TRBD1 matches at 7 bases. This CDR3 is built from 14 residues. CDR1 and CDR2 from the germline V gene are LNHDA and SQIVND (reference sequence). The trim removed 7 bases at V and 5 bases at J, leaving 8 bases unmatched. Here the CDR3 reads CASTGQYGNNEQFF. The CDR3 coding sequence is TGTGCCAGTACGGGACAGTATGGGAACAATGAGCAGTTCTTC.

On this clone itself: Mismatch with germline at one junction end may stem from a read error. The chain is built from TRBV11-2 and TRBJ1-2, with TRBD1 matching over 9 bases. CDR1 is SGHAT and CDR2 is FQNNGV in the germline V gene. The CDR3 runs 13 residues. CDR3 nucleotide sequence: TGTGCCAGCAGCTTAGATCGGGAGGGACAGGGCCGCTTC. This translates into CASSLDREGQGRF.

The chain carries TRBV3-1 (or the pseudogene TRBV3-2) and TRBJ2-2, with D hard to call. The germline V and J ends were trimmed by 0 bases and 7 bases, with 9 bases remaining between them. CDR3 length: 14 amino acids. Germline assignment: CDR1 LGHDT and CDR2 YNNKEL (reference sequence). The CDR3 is CASSQETTFGELFF. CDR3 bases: TGTGCCAGCAGCCAAGAAACAACTTTCGGGGAGCTGTTTTTT.

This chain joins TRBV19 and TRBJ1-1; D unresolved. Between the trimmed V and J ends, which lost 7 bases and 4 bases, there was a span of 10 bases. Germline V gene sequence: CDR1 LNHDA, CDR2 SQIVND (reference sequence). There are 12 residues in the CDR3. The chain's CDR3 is CASKMDPTEAFF. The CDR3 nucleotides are TGTGCCAGTAAGATGGACCCCACTGAAGCTTTCTTT.

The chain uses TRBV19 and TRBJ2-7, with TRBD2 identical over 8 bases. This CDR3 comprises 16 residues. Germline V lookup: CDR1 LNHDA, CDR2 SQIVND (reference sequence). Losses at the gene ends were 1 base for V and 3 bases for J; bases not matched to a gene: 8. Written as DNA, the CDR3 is TGTGCCAGTAGTATAGGACTAGCGACGGGGAACTACGAGCAGTACTTC. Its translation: CASSIGLATGNYEQYF. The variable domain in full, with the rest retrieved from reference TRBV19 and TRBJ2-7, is DGGITQSPKYLFRKEGQNVTLSCEQNLNHDAMYWYRQDPGQGLRLIYYSQIVNDFQKGDIAEGYSVSREKKESFPLTVTSAQKNPTAFYLCASSIGLATGNYEQYFGPGTRLTVT.

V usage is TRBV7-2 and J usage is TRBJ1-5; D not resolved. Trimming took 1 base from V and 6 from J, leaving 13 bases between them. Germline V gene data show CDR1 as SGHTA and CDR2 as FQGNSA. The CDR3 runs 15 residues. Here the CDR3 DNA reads TGTGCCAGCAGCTTAGAAAAAGGGCTTCGTCAGCCCCAGCATTTT. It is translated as CASSLEKGLRQPQHF.

CDR3 protein: CASSDPSRSEAFF. The CDR3 nucleotides read TGTGCCAGCAGTGATCCCTCACGGTCTGAAGCTTTCTTT. J is TRBJ1-1 and V is TRBV25-1; D ambiguous. Germline values: CDR1 MGHDK, CDR2 SYGVNS. CDR3 size: 13 residues. Trimming shortened V by 3 bases and J by 6 bases, and 11 bases separated the two germline ends.

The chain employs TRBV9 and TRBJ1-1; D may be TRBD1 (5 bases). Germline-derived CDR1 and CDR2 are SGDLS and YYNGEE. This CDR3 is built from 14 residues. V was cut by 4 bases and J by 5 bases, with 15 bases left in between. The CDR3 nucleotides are TGTGCCAGCAGCCCAGCGCGCAGGGTAACTGAAGCTTTCTTT. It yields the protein CASSPARRVTEAFF.

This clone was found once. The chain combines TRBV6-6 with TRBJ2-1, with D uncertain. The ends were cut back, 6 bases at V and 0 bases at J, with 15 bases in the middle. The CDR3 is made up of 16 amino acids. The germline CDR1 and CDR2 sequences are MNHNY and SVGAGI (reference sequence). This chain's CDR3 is CASRSPRVSSYNEQFF. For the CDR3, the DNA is TGTGCCAGCAGGTCCCCTCGCGTTAGCTCCTACAATGAGCAGTTCTTC.

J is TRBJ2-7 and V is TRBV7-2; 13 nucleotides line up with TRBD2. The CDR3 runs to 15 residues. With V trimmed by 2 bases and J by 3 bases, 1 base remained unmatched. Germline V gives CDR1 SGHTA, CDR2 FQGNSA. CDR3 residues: CASSLTSGGDYEQYF. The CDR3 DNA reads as TGTGCCAGCAGCTTAACTAGCGGGGGGGACTACGAGCAGTACTTC.

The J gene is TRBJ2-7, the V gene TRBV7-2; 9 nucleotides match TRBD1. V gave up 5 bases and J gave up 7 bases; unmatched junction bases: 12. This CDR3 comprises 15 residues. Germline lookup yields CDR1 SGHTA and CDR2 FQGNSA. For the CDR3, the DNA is TGTGCCAGCAGCAACCGGGACAGGGTTAGGGGGGAGCAGTACTTC. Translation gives CASSNRDRVRGEQYF.

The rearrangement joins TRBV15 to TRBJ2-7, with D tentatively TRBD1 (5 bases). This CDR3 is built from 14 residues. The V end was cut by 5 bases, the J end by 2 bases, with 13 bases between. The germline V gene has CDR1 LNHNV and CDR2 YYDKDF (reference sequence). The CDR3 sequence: CATSFARAAYEQYF. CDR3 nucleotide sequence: TGTGCCACCAGCTTCGCCAGGGCGGCCTACGAGCAGTACTTC.

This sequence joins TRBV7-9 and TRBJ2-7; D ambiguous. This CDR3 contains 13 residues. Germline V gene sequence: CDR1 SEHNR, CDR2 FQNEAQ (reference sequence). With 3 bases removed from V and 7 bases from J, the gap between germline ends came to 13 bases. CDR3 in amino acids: CASSFPGLEEQYF. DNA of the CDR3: TGTGCCAGCAGCTTCCCGGGTCTCGAGGAGCAGTACTTC.

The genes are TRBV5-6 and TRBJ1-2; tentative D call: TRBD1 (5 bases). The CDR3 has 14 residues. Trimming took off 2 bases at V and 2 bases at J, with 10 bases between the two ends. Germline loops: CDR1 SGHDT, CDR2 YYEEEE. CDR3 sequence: CASSFARDNYGYTF. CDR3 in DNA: TGTGCCAGCAGCTTCGCGAGGGACAACTATGGCTACACCTTC. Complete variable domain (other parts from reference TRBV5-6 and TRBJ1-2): DAGVTQSPTHLIKTRGQQVTLRCSPKSGHDTVSWYQQALGQGPQFIFQYYEEEERQRGNFPDRFSGHQFPNYSSELNVNALLLGDSALYLCASSFARDNYGYTFGSGTRLTVV.

CDR3 region: CASSQLGWDTEAFF. The CDR3 region has the DNA TGCGCCAGCAGCCAATTGGGGTGGGACACTGAAGCTTTCTTT. The V gene is TRBV4-3, the J gene TRBJ1-1; D is unresolved. The germline gives CDR1 LGHNA, CDR2 YSLEER. The CDR3 has 14 residues. Trimming left V 2 bases short and J 3 bases short, with 10 bases between.

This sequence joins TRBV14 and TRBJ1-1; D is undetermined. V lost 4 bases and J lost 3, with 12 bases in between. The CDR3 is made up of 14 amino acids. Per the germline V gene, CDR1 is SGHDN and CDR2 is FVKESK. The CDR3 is CASSPTGEDTEAFF. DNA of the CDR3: TGTGCCAGCAGCCCCACGGGTGAGGACACTGAAGCTTTCTTT.

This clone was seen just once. The CDR3 is CASSQKGQTGETQYF. CDR3 coding DNA: TGTGCCAGCAGCCAGAAGGGTCAAACGGGGGAGACCCAGTACTTC. This rearrangement joins TRBV11-3 to TRBJ2-5, with TRBD2 as a possible D gene (5 bases). Trimming stripped 5 bases from V and 5 bases from J, with 18 bases between. The germline CDR1 and CDR2 sequences are SGHNT and YENEEA. CDR3 length: 15 residues.

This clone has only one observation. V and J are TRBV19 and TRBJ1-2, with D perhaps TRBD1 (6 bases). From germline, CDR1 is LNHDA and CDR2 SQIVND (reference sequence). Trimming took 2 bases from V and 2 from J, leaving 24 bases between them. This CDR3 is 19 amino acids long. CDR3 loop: CASSIPIYTPGQGNYGYTF. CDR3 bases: TGTGCCAGTAGTATACCGATATACACCCCGGGACAAGGAAACTATGGCTACACCTTC. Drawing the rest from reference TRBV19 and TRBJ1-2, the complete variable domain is DGGITQSPKYLFRKEGQNVTLSCEQNLNHDAMYWYRQDPGQGLRLIYYSQIVNDFQKGDIAEGYSVSREKKESFPLTVTSAQKNPTAFYLCASSIPIYTPGQGNYGYTFGSGTRLTVV.